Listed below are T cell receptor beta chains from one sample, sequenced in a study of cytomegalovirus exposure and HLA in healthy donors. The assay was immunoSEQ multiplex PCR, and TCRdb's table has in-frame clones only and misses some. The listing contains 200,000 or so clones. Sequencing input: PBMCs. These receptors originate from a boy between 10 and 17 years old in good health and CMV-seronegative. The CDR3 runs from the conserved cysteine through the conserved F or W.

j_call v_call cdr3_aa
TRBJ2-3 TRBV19 CASTSGGTDTQYF
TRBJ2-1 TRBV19 CASSSQGGRVNEQFF
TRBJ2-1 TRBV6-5 CASRTGTDYNEQFF
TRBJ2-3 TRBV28 CASSLALIRGRDTQYF
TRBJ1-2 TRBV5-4 CASSTGSLAPFYGYTF
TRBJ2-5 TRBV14 CASSQALSRVQKYF
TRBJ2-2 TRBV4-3 CASSPGFTGELFF
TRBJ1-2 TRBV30 CAWRPGNYGYTF
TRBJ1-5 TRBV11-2 CASSLDSENQPQHF
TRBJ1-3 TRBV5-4 CASRLTNRALIISGNTIYF
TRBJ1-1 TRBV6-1 CASSEGVGALDTEAFF
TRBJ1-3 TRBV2 CASSEGQKNSGNTIYF
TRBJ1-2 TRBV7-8 CASSTRTGVYGYTF
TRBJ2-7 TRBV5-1 CASSLVGGGGVSYEQYF
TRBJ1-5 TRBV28 CASRAQDQPQHF
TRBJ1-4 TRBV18 CASSPGHNEKLFF
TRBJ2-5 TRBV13 CASSPLRGFVETQYF
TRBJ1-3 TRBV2 CASSEWAAFGNTIYF
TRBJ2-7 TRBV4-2 CASSQGDRETYEQYF
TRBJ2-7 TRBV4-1 CASSQDGQASYEQYF
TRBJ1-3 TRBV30 CARQDRLKTSGNTIYF
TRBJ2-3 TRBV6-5 CASSLGTGTDTQYF
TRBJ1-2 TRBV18 CASSAGIDYGYTF
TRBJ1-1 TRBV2 CASGQGMYTEAFF
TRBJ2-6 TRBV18 CASSPSLGQGFSGANVLTF
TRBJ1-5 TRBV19 CASGALWPQHF
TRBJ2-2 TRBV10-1 CASTYPGTSGGARTNGELFF
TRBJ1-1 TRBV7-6 CASSSDRDTEAFF
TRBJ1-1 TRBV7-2 CASSFSLNTEAFF
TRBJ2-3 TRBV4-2 CASSQVVAGPGGTQYF
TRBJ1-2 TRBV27 CASSFTQTPSGYTF
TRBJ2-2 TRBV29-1 CSVVRVRNTGELFF
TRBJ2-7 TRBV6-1 CALSGGGYEQYF
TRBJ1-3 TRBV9 CASSVVGAAGNTIYF
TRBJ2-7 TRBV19 CASSWASGGSYEQYF
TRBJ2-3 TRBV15 CATSRDHPRREDDRVTQYF
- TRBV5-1 CASSPGQGAREQYF
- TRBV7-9 CASSSDRGSYEQYF
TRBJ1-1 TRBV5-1 CASSPMKQPSMNTEAFF
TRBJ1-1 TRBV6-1 CASSDGPGLVAFF
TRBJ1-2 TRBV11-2 CASSLSGTNYGYTF
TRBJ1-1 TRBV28 CASSSPAAGNTEAFF
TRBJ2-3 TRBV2 CASSDGGLGTQYF
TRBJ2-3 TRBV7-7 CASSEGDRGTDTQYF
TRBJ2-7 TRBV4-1 CASSEGRGSYEQYF
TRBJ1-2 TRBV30 CAWSQDGTGTHGYTF
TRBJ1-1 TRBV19 CASSVTGRAAFF
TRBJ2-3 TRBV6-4 CASREREVVPDTQYF
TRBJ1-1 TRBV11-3 CASSKDRGRDTEAFF
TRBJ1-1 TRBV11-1 CASSLQGMNTEAFF
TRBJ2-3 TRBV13 CASSPPSGGANSPDTQYF
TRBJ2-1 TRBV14 CASSQDFRNEQFF
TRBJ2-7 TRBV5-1 CASSLEPSGGSPYEQYF
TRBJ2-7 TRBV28 CASSPGQGFRYEQYF